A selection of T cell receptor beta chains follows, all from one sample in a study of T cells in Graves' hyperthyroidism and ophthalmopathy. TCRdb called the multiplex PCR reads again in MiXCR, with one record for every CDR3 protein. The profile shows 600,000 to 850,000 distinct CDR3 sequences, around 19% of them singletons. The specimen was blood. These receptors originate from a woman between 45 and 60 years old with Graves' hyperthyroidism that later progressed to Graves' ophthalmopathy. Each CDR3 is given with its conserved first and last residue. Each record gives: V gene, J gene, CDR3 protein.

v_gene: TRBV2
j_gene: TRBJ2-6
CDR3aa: CASAGRGGPTGANVLTF

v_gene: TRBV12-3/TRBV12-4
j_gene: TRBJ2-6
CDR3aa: CASSFVFSGANVLTF

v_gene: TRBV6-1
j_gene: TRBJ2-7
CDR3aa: CASSRQGAEQYF

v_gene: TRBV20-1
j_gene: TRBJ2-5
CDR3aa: CSAREGGRETQYF

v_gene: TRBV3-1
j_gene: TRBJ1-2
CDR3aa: CASSAHRSNYGYTF

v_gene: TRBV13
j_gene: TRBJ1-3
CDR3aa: CASSTEGTRSGNTIYF

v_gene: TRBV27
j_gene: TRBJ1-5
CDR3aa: CASSATGAYSNQPQHF

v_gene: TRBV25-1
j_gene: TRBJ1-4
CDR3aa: CASTPVGSWEKLFF

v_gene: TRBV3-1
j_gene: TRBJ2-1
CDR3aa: CASSQLGTEQFF

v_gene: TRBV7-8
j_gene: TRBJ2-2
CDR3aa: CASSLGLAGDKLFF

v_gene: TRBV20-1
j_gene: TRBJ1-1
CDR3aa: CSASVGLSTEAFF

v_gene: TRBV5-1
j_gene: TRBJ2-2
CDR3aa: CASSLGDTNTGELFF

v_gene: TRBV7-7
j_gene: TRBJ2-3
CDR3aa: CASSPSTSGGGDTQYF

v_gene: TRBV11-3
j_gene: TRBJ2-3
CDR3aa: CASSFGTQSTDTQYF

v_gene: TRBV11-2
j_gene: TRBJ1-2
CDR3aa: CASSLDNREHTF

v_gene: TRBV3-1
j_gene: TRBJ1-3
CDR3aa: CASSQSLSRISGNTIYF

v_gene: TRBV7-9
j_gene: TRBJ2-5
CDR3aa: CASSPPGTQIGETQYF

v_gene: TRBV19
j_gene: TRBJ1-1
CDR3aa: CASSGLPENTEAFF

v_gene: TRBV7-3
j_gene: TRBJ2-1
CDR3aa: CASSLGAGGVDEQFF

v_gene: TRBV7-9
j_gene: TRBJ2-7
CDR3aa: CASSFDRGSSYEQYF

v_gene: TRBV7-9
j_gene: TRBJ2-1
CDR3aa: CASSSSGEQFF

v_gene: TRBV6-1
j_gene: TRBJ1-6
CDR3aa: CASSETGLGEANSPLHF

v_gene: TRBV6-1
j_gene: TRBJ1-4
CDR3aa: CASSGQPAGEKLFF

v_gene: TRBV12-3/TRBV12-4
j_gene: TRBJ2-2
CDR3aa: CASSSPAGGNTGELFF

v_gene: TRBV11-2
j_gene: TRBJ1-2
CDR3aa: CASSLDRGDYGYTF

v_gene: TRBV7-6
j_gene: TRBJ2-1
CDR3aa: CASRPAGGPYNEQFF

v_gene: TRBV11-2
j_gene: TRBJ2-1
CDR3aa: CASSSGLGPHNEQFF

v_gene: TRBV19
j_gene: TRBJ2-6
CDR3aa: CASSPGDPSGANVLTF

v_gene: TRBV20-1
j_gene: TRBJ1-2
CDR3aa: CSAFARDRVNYGYTF

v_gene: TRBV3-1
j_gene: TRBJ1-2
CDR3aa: CASSPMTGLLGGYTF

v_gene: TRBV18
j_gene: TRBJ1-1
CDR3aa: CASSPGRRLTEAFF

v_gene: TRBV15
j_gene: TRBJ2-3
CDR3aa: CATSRDHSQGRDTDTQYF

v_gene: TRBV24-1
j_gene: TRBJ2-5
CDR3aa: CATSDLGPGETQYF

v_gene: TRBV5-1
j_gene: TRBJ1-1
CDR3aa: CASSHRTGSRSEAFF

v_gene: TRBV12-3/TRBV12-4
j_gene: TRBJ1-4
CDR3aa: CASSRRDTESEKLFF

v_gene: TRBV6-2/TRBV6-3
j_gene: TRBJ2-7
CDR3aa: CASSYRRRGVSSYEQYF

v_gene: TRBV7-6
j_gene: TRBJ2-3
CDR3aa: CASMRGGATDTQYF

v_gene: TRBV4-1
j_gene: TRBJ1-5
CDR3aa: CASSQGGINQPQHF

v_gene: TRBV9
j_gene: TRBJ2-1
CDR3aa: CASSVAITGDEQFF

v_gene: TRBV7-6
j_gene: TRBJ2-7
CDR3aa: CASKKGRNSYEQYF

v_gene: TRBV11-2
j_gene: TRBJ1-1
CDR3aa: CASTLGVLLAEAFF

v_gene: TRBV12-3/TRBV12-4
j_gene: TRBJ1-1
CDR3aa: CASSGGSFRAYTEAFF

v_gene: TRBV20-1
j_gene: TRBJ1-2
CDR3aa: CSARGGSRQGSLDYGYTF

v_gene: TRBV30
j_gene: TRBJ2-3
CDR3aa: CAWSLDFERGDTQYF